The clone carrying this TCR beta chain showed up many times. The missing CDR3 end, 3 residues past where the read stops, is filled in from the germline J gene. These data originate in a study of T cell clonality in common variable immunodeficiency. The CDR3 totals 15 residues. CDR1 and CDR2 from the germline V gene are KGHSH and LQKENI. V trimming: 2 bases; J trimming: 4 bases; junction bases outside the gene matches: 4. Method: immunoSEQ multiplex PCR; TCRdb's copy keeps in-frame clones and lacks some. The sample offers 35,000 to 45,000 clones and no singletons, the top ten holding less than 3.5%. This clonotype was obtained from a person aged 18 to 75 in good health. The sequencing sample was made of peripheral blood mononuclear cells. J is TRBJ1-2 and V is TRBV18, with TRBD1 matching 10 bases. The CDR3 is CASSPSGQGVYGYTF. The CDR3 bases that were read are TGTGCCAGCTCACCAAGTGGACAGGGGGTCTATGGC.